A single sample gave rise to the 11 T cell receptor beta chains below, sequenced in a study of CD4+ T cells in melanoma. Assay: immunoSEQ multiplex PCR; the TCRdb copy retains only in-frame clones and omits some. The sample holds 15,000 to 20,000 clones, 65% to 85% seen once. What was sequenced was cells from a culture (not recorded whether cultured in vitro). The receptor source for this set is a human donor with melanoma.

This sequence joins TRBV4-1 and TRBJ2-2, with D uncertain. Between the trimmed V and J ends, which lost 2 bases and 5 bases, there was a span of 9 bases. Germline assignment: CDR1 MGHRA and CDR2 YSYEKL. The CDR3 is 14 amino acids. CDR3 in amino acids: CASSQPVGTGELFF. In nucleotides, the CDR3 is TGCGCCAGCAGCCAACCGGTGGGGACCGGGGAGCTGTTTTTT.

V is TRBV5-1 and J is TRBJ2-5; 8 bases align to TRBD2. J was trimmed by 0 bases and V by 4 bases; bases with no gene match: 14. This CDR3 comprises 18 residues. From germline, CDR1 is SGHRS and CDR2 YFSETQ. The CDR3 nucleotides are TGCGCCAGCAGCCCGAGGGGGACTAGAGGGGCGTACCAAGAGACCCAGTACTTC. Translating gives CASSPRGTRGAYQETQYF.

V and J are TRBV4-2 and TRBJ2-1, with D tentatively TRBD2 (6 bases). V was shortened by 4 bases and J by 2 bases, with 12 bases between the two germline ends. The length of the CDR3 is 15 residues. Germline CDR1 and CDR2: LGHNA and YNFKEQ. CDR3 amino acids: CASSRPGGAYNEQFF. The CDR3 DNA is TGTGCCAGCAGCCGCCCCGGAGGGGCCTACAATGAGCAGTTCTTC.

V gene TRBV5-5 combines with J gene TRBJ2-2, with 8 bases fitting TRBD1. The V segment lost 1 base and the J segment 6 bases; nucleotides outside the gene matches: 14. Germline V gene lookup returns CDR1 SGHKS and CDR2 YYEKEE (reference sequence). The CDR3 totals 18 residues. In nucleotides, the CDR3 is TGTGCCAGCAGCTTGATTCCGGACAGGGCAATGTTGGCCGGGGAGCTGTTTTTT. Encoded protein: CASSLIPDRAMLAGELFF.

This clone was detected only once. This chain connects TRBV11-2 to TRBJ2-7, with 9 bases lining up with TRBD1. Germline trimming cut 5 bases from V and 1 base from J; bases unmatched to any gene: 9. From germline, CDR1 is SGHAT and CDR2 FQNNGV. The CDR3 has 16 residues. CDR3 loop: CASSDHGTGKSYEQYF. DNA of the CDR3: TGTGCCAGCAGCGACCACGGGACAGGGAAATCCTACGAGCAGTACTTC.

V is TRBV2 and J is TRBJ2-5; 9 nucleotides line up with TRBD1. Trimming took 9 bases from V and 3 from J; bases not matched to a gene: 2. This CDR3 spans 12 amino acids. Looked up from germline, CDR1 is SNHLY and CDR2 is FYNNEI. Here the CDR3 reads CARGQGKETQYF. Here the CDR3 DNA reads TGTGCCAGGGGACAGGGAAAAGAGACCCAGTACTTC.

J is TRBJ2-1 and V is TRBV5-6, with 9 bases lining up with TRBD2. This CDR3 is built from 15 residues. Germline CDR1 reads SGHDT; CDR2 reads YYEEEE. J lost 7 bases, V lost 4 bases, and 9 bases had no gene match. The CDR3 DNA reads TGTGCCAGCAGCCCCGGACTAGCGCGGAGAAATGAGCAGTTCTTC. The encoded protein is CASSPGLARRNEQFF.

This clone was recorded a few times. The rearrangement joins TRBV6-5 to TRBJ2-7, with TRBD1 identical over 7 bases. The CDR3 length is 12 residues. J was trimmed by 6 bases and V by 5 bases; bases with no gene match: 4. Germline V CDR1 and CDR2: MNHEY, SVGAGI. In nucleotides, the CDR3 is TGTGCCAGCAGTAACAGGGGCAGCGAGCAGTACTTC. Amino acids: CASSNRGSEQYF.

This clone was counted a single time. The genes are TRBV6-5 and TRBJ1-6; possible D gene TRBD1, 5 bases. The germline CDR1 and CDR2 sequences are MNHEY and SVGAGI. The CDR3 totals 14 residues. V was trimmed by 7 bases and J by 9 bases, leaving 16 bases between them. The CDR3 region is CASMRAGDGSPLHF. In DNA form, the CDR3 reads TGTGCCAGCATGCGAGCCGGGGACGGTTCACCCCTCCACTTT.

The rearrangement uses TRBV10-3 and TRBJ1-3, with 7 bases matching TRBD1. CDR3 length: 15 amino acids. Trimming took 5 bases from V and 4 from J; bases not matched to a gene: 8. Germline lookup yields CDR1 ENHRY and CDR2 SYGVKD. The CDR3: CAISRQGSGGNTIYF. The CDR3 DNA reads as TGTGCCATCAGTCGACAGGGTTCAGGGGGAAACACCATATATTTT.

The CDR3 spells CASSALAGGLKTQYF. The CDR3 DNA reads as TGTGCCAGCAGCGCCCTAGCGGGGGGGCTGAAGACCCAGTACTTC. This sequence joins TRBV7-2 and TRBJ2-5, with TRBD2 matching over 12 bases. Trimming at V came to 5 bases and at J to 6 bases, leaving 7 bases not matched to a gene. The CDR3 is 15 residues long. Germline lookup yields CDR1 SGHTA and CDR2 FQGNSA.